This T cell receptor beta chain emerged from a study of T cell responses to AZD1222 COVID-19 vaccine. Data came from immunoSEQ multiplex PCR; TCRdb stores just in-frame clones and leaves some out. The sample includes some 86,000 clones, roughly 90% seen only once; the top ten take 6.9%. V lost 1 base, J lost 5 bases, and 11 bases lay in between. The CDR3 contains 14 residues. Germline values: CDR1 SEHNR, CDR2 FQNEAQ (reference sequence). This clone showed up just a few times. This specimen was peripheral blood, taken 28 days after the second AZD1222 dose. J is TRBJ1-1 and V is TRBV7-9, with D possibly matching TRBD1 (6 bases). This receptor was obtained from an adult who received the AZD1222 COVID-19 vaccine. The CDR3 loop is CASSLVQGGTEAFF. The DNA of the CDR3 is TGTGCCAGCAGCTTAGTACAGGGTGGGACTGAAGCTTTCTTT.